This record looks at one T cell receptor (beta chain) sequence and its context. PCR used 60 Vbeta primers and 13 Jbeta primers. TCRdb's table, derived via immunoSEQ multiplex PCR, lists solely in-frame clones and lacks some. The repertoire consists of approximately 160,000 clones, with about 80% occurring once and the leading ten covering 1.4%. This specimen comes from a study of cytomegalovirus exposure and HLA in healthy donors. The CDR3 is made up of 14 amino acids. Germline CDR1 is SGHVS and CDR2 is FQNEAQ. The V end lost 4 bases, the J end lost 0 bases, and 9 bases lay between the germline ends. This TCR was sampled from a woman in her 30s in good health and CMV-seropositive. Sequenced sample: PBMCs. The rearrangement joins TRBV7-8 to TRBJ1-1; D gene ambiguous. The CDR3 DNA is TGTGCCAGCAGCTACACCGGGGTGAACACTGAAGCTTTCTTT. It is translated as CASSYTGVNTEAFF.